These T cell receptor beta chains were read from a single sample in a study of T cells in Graves' hyperthyroidism and ophthalmopathy. TCRdb independently ran MiXCR on the multiplex PCR reads; one entry per CDR3 protein. The sample contains approximately 380,000 distinct CDR3 sequences, about 14% of which appear only once. The material sequenced was blood. All receptors derive from a man aged 50 to 60 with Graves' ophthalmopathy. Both conserved end residues are part of each CDR3.

v_gene	j_gene	CDR3aa
TRBV20-1	TRBJ2-1	CSARGLGVLGDEQFF
TRBV19	TRBJ2-2	CASSETSGYTGELFF
TRBV3-1	TRBJ2-2	CASSPDGGLGGELFF
TRBV11-2	TRBJ2-1	CASSLDLRAPYNEQFF
TRBV5-1	TRBJ2-5	CASSAGGGPGETQYF
TRBV4-2	TRBJ2-5	CASSQALAGGPETQYF
TRBV18	TRBJ1-1	CASSPKKGDTEAFF
TRBV5-1	TRBJ1-4	CASSSARQGGNEKLFF
TRBV18	TRBJ2-3	CASSPGFGLAETNTQYF
TRBV24-1	TRBJ2-7	CATSDQTVIPPGLAAYEQYF
TRBV10-3	TRBJ1-1	CAISVLSVSRDTEAFF
TRBV20-1	TRBJ1-2	CSAKYYGYTF
TRBV30	TRBJ1-1	CAWSVMSGELALKAFF
TRBV29-1	TRBJ1-2	CSVVGGASNYGYTF
TRBV5-5	TRBJ2-5	CASSHGGGAYETQYF
TRBV9	TRBJ2-3	CASSVGTSGVITDTQYF
TRBV5-1	TRBJ2-3	CASTRRERSTDTQYF
TRBV6-6	TRBJ1-1	CASSYPGGLDTEAFF
TRBV6-4	TRBJ1-5	CAINYPGTGESNQPQHF
TRBV11-1	TRBJ2-2	CASSHGPSNTGELFF
TRBV13	TRBJ2-7	CASSPSAGTSVYEQYF
TRBV27	TRBJ2-7	CASSLGPRVSYEQYF